This T cell receptor (beta chain) was sequenced during a study of regulatory T cells in long-lasting Graves disease. CDR3-region Arm-PCR and iRepertoire HTBI primers produced the TCR beta libraries. TCRdb passed the multiplex PCR reads through MiXCR, listing each CDR3 protein once. The sample includes 550,000 or so distinct CDR3 sequences, around 12% of them seen just once. The sample holds a few counts of this clonotype. The CDR3 runs 17 residues. The germline V and J ends were trimmed by 1 base and 0 bases, with 13 bases remaining between them. The V gene's germline CDR1 is LNHNV and CDR2 YYDKDF (reference sequence). Sample time point: newly diagnosed GD, antithyroid drugs for less than 3 months. With RNA extracted from PBMCs as input, the TCR library was made. These data were also filed under a second study, of T cells in Graves' hyperthyroidism and ophthalmopathy. That report adds: A first-round RT-PCR of the TCR CDR3 used the HTBI primer set.

The source of this sequence is a woman aged 25-40 years with Graves disease. The source material was peripheral blood mononuclear cells (PBMCs), sampled at new diagnosis, from a patient treated with antithyroid drugs. This chain joins TRBV15 and TRBJ2-1; D gene ambiguous. CDR3 residues: CATSRASTLSSYNEQFF. CDR3 DNA sequence: TGTGCCACCAGCAGAGCCTCAACTCTTAGCTCCTACAATGAGCAGTTCTTC.